One T cell receptor beta chain is described in this entry. Its antigen is undetermined. The data were produced by immunoSEQ multiplex PCR, yet TCRdb's version contains in-frame clones alone and is incomplete. The data hold about 96,000 clones, with roughly nine tenths observed a single time. This entry comes from a study of T cell responses to AZD1222 COVID-19 vaccine. Study overall: Second-dose intervals near 4 or 12 weeks were combined.

Study outcomes and limitations: It was only after the peak T cell response that any repertoires were sampled. The study found Spike-specific TCR breadth and depth rose after two AZD1222 doses.

The germline CDR1 and CDR2 sequences are SGHRS and YFSETQ. The CDR3 consists of 15 residues. V shed 4 bases and J 3 bases; nucleotides not matched to a gene: 6. The source material was peripheral blood, sampled on day 0 of AZD1222 vaccination. The clonotype was recovered from an adult in good health. The V and J genes are TRBV5-1 and TRBJ2-5; 10 positions match TRBD1. The CDR3 region is CASSPLGTGEETQYF. The CDR3 coding sequence is TGCGCCAGCAGCCCATTAGGGACAGGGGAAGAGACCCAGTACTTC.